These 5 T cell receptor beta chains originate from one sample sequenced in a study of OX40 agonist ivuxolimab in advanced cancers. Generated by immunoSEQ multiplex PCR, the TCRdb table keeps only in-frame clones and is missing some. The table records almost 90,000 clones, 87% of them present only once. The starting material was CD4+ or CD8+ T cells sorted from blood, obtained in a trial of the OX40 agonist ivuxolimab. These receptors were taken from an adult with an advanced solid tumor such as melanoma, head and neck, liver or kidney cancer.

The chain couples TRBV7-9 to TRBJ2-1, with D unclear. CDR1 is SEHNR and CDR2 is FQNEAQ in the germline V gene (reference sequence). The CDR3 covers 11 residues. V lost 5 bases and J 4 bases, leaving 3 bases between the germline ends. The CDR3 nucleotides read TGTGCCAGCAGCCCGTACAATGAGCAGTTCTTC. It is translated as CASSPYNEQFF.

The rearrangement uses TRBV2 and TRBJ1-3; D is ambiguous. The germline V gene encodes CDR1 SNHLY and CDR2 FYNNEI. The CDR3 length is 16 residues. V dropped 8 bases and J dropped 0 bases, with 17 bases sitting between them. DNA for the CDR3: TGTGCCAGCGGGCCCGGGTCCATTCTCTCTGGAAACACCATATATTTT. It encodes CASGPGSILSGNTIYF.

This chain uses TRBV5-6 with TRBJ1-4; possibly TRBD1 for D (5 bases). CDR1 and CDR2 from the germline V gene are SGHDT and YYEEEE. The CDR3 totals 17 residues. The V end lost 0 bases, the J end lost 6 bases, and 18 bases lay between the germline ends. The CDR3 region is CASSLAGGRARDEKLFF. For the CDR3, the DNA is TGTGCCAGCAGCTTGGCAGGTGGCAGGGCGCGTGATGAAAAACTGTTTTTT.

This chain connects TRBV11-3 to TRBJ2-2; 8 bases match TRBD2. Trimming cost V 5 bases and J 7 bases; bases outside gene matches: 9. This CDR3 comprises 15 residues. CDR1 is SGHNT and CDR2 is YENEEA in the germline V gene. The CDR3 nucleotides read TGTGCCAGCAGCCTAGGGCTAGCGGGTGGCGGGGAGCTGTTTTTT. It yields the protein CASSLGLAGGGELFF.

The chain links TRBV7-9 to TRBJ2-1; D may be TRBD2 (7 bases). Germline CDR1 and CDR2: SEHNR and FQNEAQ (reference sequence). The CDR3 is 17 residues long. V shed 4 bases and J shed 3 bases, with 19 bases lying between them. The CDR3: CASSSSAGGGRYNEQFF. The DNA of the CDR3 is TGTGCCAGCAGCTCCTCTGCCGGCGGGGGCCGCTACAATGAGCAGTTCTTC.